These 20 T cell receptor beta chains originate from one sample sequenced in a study of T cell responses to AZD1222 COVID-19 vaccine. Some clones are missing from TCRdb's copy, which holds only in-frame ones; the method was immunoSEQ multiplex PCR. Counted here are 70,000 or so clones, 88% occurring once; the ten biggest clones make up around 21%. This material consisted of peripheral blood, taken on day 0 of AZD1222 vaccination. The origin of the receptors is an adult in good health.

This clone occurred a few times. V usage is TRBV7-9 and J usage is TRBJ2-7; 9 bases match TRBD2. The CDR3 runs 18 residues. The V and J ends lost 0 bases and 3 bases, in that order; junction bases with no gene match: 12. The V gene's germline CDR1 is SEHNR and CDR2 FQNEAQ (reference sequence). This CDR3 is CASSLAAGSGRKNYEQYF. CDR3 bases: TGTGCCAGCAGCTTAGCCGCAGGTAGCGGGAGAAAAAACTACGAGCAGTACTTC. Looking up the rest from reference TRBV7-9 and TRBJ2-7 gives the full variable domain: DTGVSQNPRHKITKRGQNVTFRCDPISEHNRLYWYRQTLGQGPEFLTYFQNEAQLEKSRLLSDRFSAERPKGSFSTLEIQRTEQGDSAMYLCASSLAAGSGRKNYEQYFGPGTRLTVT.

This clone was observed a single time. V and J are TRBV15 and TRBJ1-5; unclear D gene. Germline V lookup: CDR1 LNHNV, CDR2 YYDKDF (reference sequence). This CDR3 contains 13 residues. V was cut by 0 bases and J by 6 bases, with 6 bases left in between. This CDR3 is CATSRESGQPQHF. In DNA form, the CDR3 reads TGTGCCACCAGCAGAGAGTCGGGTCAGCCCCAGCATTTT.

In its sample, this clone was seen once. Here the CDR3 DNA reads TGCGCCAGCAGCCAAGATGAAAGTAGCCTCATGGGCAATCAGCCCCAGCATTTT. Translation gives CASSQDESSLMGNQPQHF. The chain links TRBV4-1 to TRBJ1-5; D gene unclear. The V and J ends lost 0 bases and 2 bases respectively, with 17 bases between them. The germline CDR1 and CDR2 sequences are MGHRA and YSYEKL. The CDR3 contains 18 residues.

V is TRBV5-4 and J is TRBJ1-1; TRBD1 matches at 7 bases. The CDR3 is 14 amino acids. J gave up 1 base and V 4 bases, and 4 bases lay outside the gene matches. Germline V gene sequence: CDR1 SGHNT, CDR2 YYREEE (reference sequence). The CDR3 coding sequence is TGTGCCAGCAGCCCGACAGGGTCGAACACTGAAGCTTTCTTT. Its translation is CASSPTGSNTEAFF.

The V call is TRBV28, the J call TRBJ2-5; D remains unclear. Germline assignment: CDR1 MDHEN and CDR2 SYDVKM. V was pared by 5 bases and J by 4 bases, with 17 bases between. The CDR3 extends over 15 amino acids. CDR3 bases: TGTGCCAGCAGTCTCGACCCCCCCTCGACAGAGACCCAGTACTTC. It yields the protein CASSLDPPSTETQYF.

The rearrangement links TRBV6-6 to TRBJ1-1; D ambiguous. The germline V gene encodes CDR1 MNHNY and CDR2 SVGAGI (reference sequence). This CDR3 has 16 amino acids. Trimming took 2 bases from V and 0 from J, leaving 13 bases between them. The CDR3 bases are TGTGCCAGCAGTTACGTTGGAGGCGCCGTGAACACTGAAGCTTTCTTT. Its protein product is CASSYVGGAVNTEAFF.

The chain links TRBV4-1 to TRBJ2-7; maybe TRBD1 (6 bases). CDR3 length: 14 amino acids. V was pared by 0 bases and J by 2 bases, with 8 bases between. The germline V gene encodes CDR1 MGHRA and CDR2 YSYEKL. CDR3 sequence: CASSQDDRTYEQYF. The DNA of the CDR3 is TGCGCCAGCAGCCAAGACGACAGGACCTACGAGCAGTACTTC.

This clone was recorded a few times. V usage is TRBV4-1 and J usage is TRBJ2-7, with a possible D match to TRBD2 (5 bases). There are 14 residues in the CDR3. The germline V gene encodes CDR1 MGHRA and CDR2 YSYEKL. With 3 bases removed from V and 3 bases from J, the gap between germline ends came to 12 bases. CDR3 DNA: TGCGCCAGCAGCCAGCCCGGGGTTTACTACGAGCAGTACTTC. Translation: CASSQPGVYYEQYF.

V and J are TRBV5-6 and TRBJ2-2, with TRBD1 matching over 8 bases. After removal of 5 bases from V and 2 bases from J, the junction contained 8 bases not matched to a gene. Per the germline V gene, CDR1 is SGHDT and CDR2 is YYEEEE. The CDR3 extends over 16 amino acids. In DNA, the CDR3 is TGTGCCAGCAGTTGGACTGGACAGGGAAACACCGGGGAGCTGTTTTTT. As protein: CASSWTGQGNTGELFF.

This chain uses TRBV9 with TRBJ1-1; D gene ambiguous. Germline V lookup: CDR1 SGDLS, CDR2 YYNGEE. The CDR3 sequence is 14 residues long. V was cut by 1 base and J by 9 bases, with 16 bases left in between. The CDR3 DNA is TGTGCCAGCAGCGTAACAAATATAATGGATAAAGCTTTCTTT. As protein: CASSVTNIMDKAFF.

The CDR3 region has the DNA TGTGCCACCAGTGACGGACTAACTAGCACAGATACGCAGTATTTT. Translated: CATSDGLTSTDTQYF. This chain uses TRBV24-1 with TRBJ2-3, with D maybe TRBD2 (6 bases). Germline CDR1 and CDR2: KGHDR and SFDVKD. CDR3 size: 15 residues. V shed 4 bases and J shed 0 bases, with 10 bases lying between them.

V gene TRBV14 combines with J gene TRBJ2-1; D call uncertain. Germline loops: CDR1 SGHDN, CDR2 FVKESK. Deletions cut 2 bases from V and 7 bases from J, with 12 bases between. This CDR3 is 14 amino acids long. The chain's CDR3 is CASSQLDVRNEQFF. The CDR3 nucleotides read TGTGCCAGCAGCCAATTAGACGTCAGGAATGAGCAGTTCTTC.

This clone appeared a single time. This sequence joins TRBV2 and TRBJ1-3; D ambiguous. Looked up from germline, CDR1 is SNHLY and CDR2 is FYNNEI. Between the trimmed V and J ends, which lost 1 base and 9 bases, there was a span of 4 bases. CDR3 length equals 11 residues. CDR3 bases: TGTGCCAGCAGTGAAGTGGCCACCATATATTTT. Amino acids: CASSEVATIYF.

This clone was seen a single time. J is TRBJ1-4 and V is TRBV18; TRBD1 might be the D (5 bases). From germline, CDR1 is KGHSH and CDR2 LQKENI. V was trimmed by 6 bases and J by 1 base, leaving 15 bases between them. This CDR3 comprises 16 residues. CDR3 coding DNA: TGTGCCAGCTCGCTAAACGCTCAGGGAACTAATGAAAAACTGTTTTTT. Translating gives CASSLNAQGTNEKLFF.

V and J are TRBV5-6 and TRBJ1-1; 7 positions match TRBD1. J gave up 5 bases and V 0 bases, and 7 bases lay outside the gene matches. Germline V gene lookup returns CDR1 SGHDT and CDR2 YYEEEE. The CDR3 extends over 15 amino acids. The CDR3 DNA sequence: TGTGCCAGCAGCTTGGATAGGGGGCGAAGTACTGAAGCTTTCTTT. It encodes CASSLDRGRSTEAFF.

The V call is TRBV5-1, the J call TRBJ2-1, with 7 positions matching TRBD2. Losses at the gene ends were 4 bases for V and 0 bases for J; bases not matched to a gene: 7. Germline values: CDR1 SGHRS, CDR2 YFSETQ. This CDR3 has 16 residues. CDR3 residues: CASSLWGGNSYNEQFF. In DNA form, the CDR3 reads TGCGCCAGCAGCCTCTGGGGGGGGAACTCCTACAATGAGCAGTTCTTC. The whole variable domain, remainder taken from reference TRBV5-1 and TRBJ2-1, is KAGVTQTPRYLIKTRGQQVTLSCSPISGHRSVSWYQQTPGQGLQFLFEYFSETQRNKGNFPGRFSGRQFSNSRSEMNVSTLELGDSALYLCASSLWGGNSYNEQFFGPGTRLTVL.

This chain links TRBV5-1 with TRBJ1-2; D may be TRBD1 (5 bases). Trimming removed 4 bases from V and 2 bases from J, with 9 bases in between. The CDR3 totals 13 residues. The germline CDR1 and CDR2 sequences are SGHRS and YFSETQ. CDR3 nucleotides: TGCGCCAGCAGCCCGGACATAAACTATGGCTACACCTTC. Translated: CASSPDINYGYTF. Together with reference TRBV5-1 and TRBJ1-2, the CDR3 gives the full variable domain: KAGVTQTPRYLIKTRGQQVTLSCSPISGHRSVSWYQQTPGQGLQFLFEYFSETQRNKGNFPGRFSGRQFSNSRSEMNVSTLELGDSALYLCASSPDINYGYTFGSGTRLTVV.

The CDR3 DNA follows: TGTGCCAGCAGCAAAGGAAGACAGGCCCTTGAAGCTTTCTTT. This codes for CASSKGRQALEAFF. The chain carries TRBV21-1 and TRBJ1-1; the table's D call, TRBD1, has no DNA check behind it. TRBV21-1 is reported as a pseudogene. The CDR3 totals 14 residues.

This chain links TRBV5-8 with TRBJ1-1; D not resolved. V was cut by 6 bases and J by 1 base, with 13 bases left in between. Per germline, CDR1 SGHTS and CDR2 YDEGEE. CDR3 length: 14 residues. The CDR3 sequence is CASKIVGRNTEAFF. The CDR3 DNA reads TGTGCCAGCAAAATCGTCGGGAGGAACACTGAAGCTTTCTTT.

The V and J genes are TRBV18 and TRBJ1-6; TRBD1 might be the D (5 bases). The CDR3 runs to 15 residues. Germline V gives CDR1 KGHSH, CDR2 LQKENI. The V end was cut by 1 base, the J end by 8 bases, with 12 bases between. In nucleotides, the CDR3 is TGTGCCAGCTCACCACTACAGCCGGGGGATTCACCCCTCCACTTT. Translating gives CASSPLQPGDSPLHF.